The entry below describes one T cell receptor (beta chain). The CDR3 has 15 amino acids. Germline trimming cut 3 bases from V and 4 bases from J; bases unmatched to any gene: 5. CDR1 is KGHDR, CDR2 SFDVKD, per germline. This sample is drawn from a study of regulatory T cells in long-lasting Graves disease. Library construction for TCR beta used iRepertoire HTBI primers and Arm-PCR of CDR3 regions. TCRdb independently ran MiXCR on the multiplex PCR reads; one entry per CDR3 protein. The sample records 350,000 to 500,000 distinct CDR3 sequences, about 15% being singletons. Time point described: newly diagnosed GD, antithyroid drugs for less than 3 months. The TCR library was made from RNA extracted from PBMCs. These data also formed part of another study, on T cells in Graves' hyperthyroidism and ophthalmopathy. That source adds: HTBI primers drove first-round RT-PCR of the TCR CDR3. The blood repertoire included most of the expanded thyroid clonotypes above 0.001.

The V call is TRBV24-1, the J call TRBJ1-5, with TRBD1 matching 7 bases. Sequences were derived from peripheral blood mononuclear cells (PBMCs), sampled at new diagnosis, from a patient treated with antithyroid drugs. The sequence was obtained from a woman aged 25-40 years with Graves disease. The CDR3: CATSDPGQINQPQHF. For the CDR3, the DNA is TGTGCCACCAGTGATCCGGGACAGATAAATCAGCCCCAGCATTTT.